This entry concerns a single TCR beta chain. UMI-labeled TRB cDNA libraries were prepared by 5' RACE. TCRdb reprocessed the 5' RACE reads; each CDR3 protein has one entry and no DNA is given. Here the sample table reports about 9,100 distinct CDR3 sequences. These data originate in a study of CXCR3-negative and CXCR3-positive naive CD8 T cells. 300,000 to 350,000 cells per CD8+ T cell subset were flow-sorted in triplicate. The sequence was obtained from a human donor in good health. Some clones in this sample may be carry-over from other donors' samples. The sample consisted of naive CXCR3- CD8+ T cells from blood. The subset was: CD45RO-CCR7+CD27+CD95- naive CD8+ T cells lacking CXCR3 (TNR3-).

CDR3 sequence: CAISESTLEAFF. The rearrangement links TRBV10-3 to TRBJ1-1. This CDR3 comprises 12 residues. Germline V gene data show CDR1 as ENHRY and CDR2 as SYGVKD.